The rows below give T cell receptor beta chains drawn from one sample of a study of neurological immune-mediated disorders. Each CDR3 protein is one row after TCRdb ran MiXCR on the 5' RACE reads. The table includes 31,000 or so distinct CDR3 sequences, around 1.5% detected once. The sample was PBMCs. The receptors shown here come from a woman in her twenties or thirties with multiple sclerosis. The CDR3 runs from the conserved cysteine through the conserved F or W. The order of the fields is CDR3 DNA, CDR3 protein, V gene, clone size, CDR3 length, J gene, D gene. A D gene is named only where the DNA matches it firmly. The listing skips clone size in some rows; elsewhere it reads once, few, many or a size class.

TGTGCCAGCAGCTCACGGGACAGGGGAAACACCATATATTTT,CASSSRDRGNTIYF,TRBV7-6,many,14,TRBJ1-3,TRBD1
TGCAGTGCCCTCTTGGGACAGGGGGCCCACGAGCAGTACTTC,CSALLGQGAHEQYF,TRBV20-1,many,14,TRBJ2-7,TRBD1
TGCAGTGCTAGAAGGGGGTACAATGAGCAGTTCTTC,CSARRGYNEQFF,TRBV20-1,many,12,TRBJ2-1,-
TGTGCCAGCAGCCGGGGGACAAATTCCTACGAGCAGTACTTC,CASSRGTNSYEQYF,TRBV7-2,many,14,TRBJ2-7,-
TGCGCCAGCAGCCGAGAGGGCGGGGAGCAGTTCTTC,CASSREGGEQFF,TRBV5-1,many,12,TRBJ2-1,-
TGCGCCAGCAGCTTCAGGGGCACTGAAGCTTTCTTT,CASSFRGTEAFF,TRBV5-1,many,12,TRBJ1-1,-
TGCAGTGCTAGTCTAGAAAGCTCCTACGAGCAGTACTTC,CSASLESSYEQYF,TRBV20-1,many,13,TRBJ2-7,-
TGTGCCACCTGGACCCGGGACAGTCGGTCGCAGTACTTC,CATWTRDSRSQYF,TRBV10-3,many,13,TRBJ2-7,TRBD1
TGTGCCAGCAGCTCTCTATGGACAGGGAGCACAGATACGCAGTATTTT,CASSSLWTGSTDTQYF,TRBV7-9,many,16,TRBJ2-3,TRBD1
TGTGCCAGCAGTCTTCGGACTAGCGGGGGGCGAGTAGATACGCAGTATTTT,CASSLRTSGGRVDTQYF,TRBV27,many,17,TRBJ2-3,TRBD2
TGTGCCAGCAGCCATCAAGACAGGGTTTCACCCCTCCACTTT,CASSHQDRVSPLHF,TRBV7-9,many,14,TRBJ1-6,TRBD1
TGCAGTGCTAGAGCCAGGGGGAGCACTGAAGCTTTCTTT,CSARARGSTEAFF,TRBV20-1,many,13,TRBJ1-1,TRBD1
TGCGCCAGCAGCTCGGAATTAGCCAAAAACATTCAGTACTTC,CASSSELAKNIQYF,TRBV5-1,many,14,TRBJ2-4,-
TGTGCCAGCAGCGAGGGGTTGTTCCAGCCCCAGCATTTT,CASSEGLFQPQHF,TRBV7-9,many,13,TRBJ1-5,-
TGTGCCAGCAGTTACTCCTCGGGGCAGGGGAATCAGCCCCAGCATTTT,CASSYSSGQGNQPQHF,TRBV6-6,many,16,TRBJ1-5,-
TGTGCCAGCAGCAGACAGGGGCCATCGAACACCGGGGAGCTGTTTTTT,CASSRQGPSNTGELFF,TRBV7-9,many,16,TRBJ2-2,TRBD1
TGTGCCAGCAGTTACTCCTGGGCAGGGCGAGAGACCCAGTACTTC,CASSYSWAGRETQYF,TRBV6-5,many,15,TRBJ2-5,-
TGCGCCAGCAGCTTGAACGGGGAAAAGGAGACCCAGTACTTC,CASSLNGEKETQYF,TRBV5-1,many,14,TRBJ2-5,-
TGTGCCAGTTCGGGGCCAAAGGCGGCGAGGGGCTACACCTTC,CASSGPKAARGYTF,TRBV19,many,14,TRBJ1-2,-
TGTGCCAGCAGCTTCAGGCGAGGGGGCTACACCTTC,CASSFRRGGYTF,TRBV7-2,many,12,TRBJ1-2,-
TGTGCCAGCAGTCCTCAACCGGGAGGAGAGACCCAGTACTTC,CASSPQPGGETQYF,TRBV7-7,many,14,TRBJ2-5,TRBD2
TGTGCCATCAGGGCCCCAGGGAGTGTGGCTAATGAGCAGTTCTTC,CAIRAPGSVANEQFF,TRBV10-3,many,15,TRBJ2-1,-
TGTGCCAGCAGTTTACGGACGACCTACGAGCAGTACTTC,CASSLRTTYEQYF,TRBV12-3/TRBV12-4,many,13,TRBJ2-7,-
TGTGCCAGCAGCCGGCGGCGGGAGGGTGGAAACACCATATATTTT,CASSRRREGGNTIYF,TRBV6-5,many,15,TRBJ1-3,-
TGTGCCAGCAGTTTAAGGCGAAGCTATGGCTACACCTTC,CASSLRRSYGYTF,TRBV12-3/TRBV12-4,many,13,TRBJ1-2,-
TGCGCCAGCAGCCCGGCTGGCTCTCCCTCTGGAAACACCATATATTTT,CASSPAGSPSGNTIYF,TRBV5-1,many,16,TRBJ1-3,-
TGTGCCAGCAGTTTGACCAGCGCTAGCACAGATACGCAGTATTTT,CASSLTSASTDTQYF,TRBV12-3/TRBV12-4,many,15,TRBJ2-3,-
TGTGCCAGCAGCTCCCGGACAGGGGAGGCCTACGAGCAGTACTTC,CASSSRTGEAYEQYF,TRBV7-3,many,15,TRBJ2-7,TRBD1
TGTGCCAGCAGTTTACTTGGACAGGGCACTGAAGCTTTCTTT,CASSLLGQGTEAFF,TRBV6-5,many,14,TRBJ1-1,TRBD1
TGCGCCAGCAGCCAAGAACCGGGACGGGGGACCACTGAAGCTTTCTTT,CASSQEPGRGTTEAFF,TRBV4-3,many,16,TRBJ1-1,-
TGTGCCAGCAGCAAAGGACGTTTAACTAATGAAAAACTGTTTTTT,CASSKGRLTNEKLFF,TRBV7-6,many,15,TRBJ1-4,-
TGTGCCAGCAGCGATGAAACGGTCTATAATTCACCCCTCCACTTT,CASSDETVYNSPLHF,TRBV7-8,many,15,TRBJ1-6,-
TGCAGTGCTAGACACCCCAGGGGGCGCTTAGAGACCCAGTACTTC,CSARHPRGRLETQYF,TRBV20-1,many,15,TRBJ2-5,TRBD1
TGCGCCAGCAGCCGCCCGGGACAGGGGACAGATACGCAGTATTTT,CASSRPGQGTDTQYF,TRBV4-3,many,15,TRBJ2-3,TRBD1
TGTGCCAGCAGCTTTGGATCCCCATCCTACGAGCAGTACTTC,CASSFGSPSYEQYF,TRBV5-6,many,14,TRBJ2-7,-
TGCAGTGCTAGAGACGCCCGGGACGGCAAGAACACCGGGGAGCTGTTTTTT,CSARDARDGKNTGELFF,TRBV20-1,many,17,TRBJ2-2,-
TGTGCCAGCAGCTTAGAGGTAGATACGCAGTATTTT,CASSLEVDTQYF,TRBV7-2,many,12,TRBJ2-3,-
TGTGCCACTGGGGACAGACAGAAAGAGACCCAGTACTTC,CATGDRQKETQYF,TRBV10-3,many,13,TRBJ2-5,TRBD1
TGCGCCAGCAGCGGGACAGGTTTTTCTGGCGAGCAGTACTTC,CASSGTGFSGEQYF,TRBV5-1,many,14,TRBJ2-7,TRBD1
TGCGCCAGCAGCTTGGCCGAAGGGACAGTTTATAACTATGGCTACACCTTC,CASSLAEGTVYNYGYTF,TRBV5-1,many,17,TRBJ1-2,TRBD1
TGTGCCAGCAGCTCGACAGGGAGCAATCAGCCCCAGCATTTT,CASSSTGSNQPQHF,TRBV7-2,many,14,TRBJ1-5,TRBD1
TGTGCCAGCAGTCCCGGAAAGGGGCCTGGAAACACCATATATTTT,CASSPGKGPGNTIYF,TRBV25-1,many,15,TRBJ1-3,-
TGTGCCAGCAGTTTACTGGCCCCGAGCTCCTATAATTCACCCCTCCACTTT,CASSLLAPSSYNSPLHF,TRBV12-3/TRBV12-4,-,17,TRBJ1-6,-
TGCGCCAGCAGCTTTGGCGGGCCGGGCACCGGGGAGCTGTTTTTT,CASSFGGPGTGELFF,TRBV5-1,many,15,TRBJ2-2,-
TGTGCCAGCAGCGACAGGGGTAGGAATGAGCAGTTCTTC,CASSDRGRNEQFF,TRBV7-9,many,13,TRBJ2-1,TRBD1
TGTGCCAGCAGCGTAGCAGATACAGGAGGCGCCTACGAGCAGTACTTC,CASSVADTGGAYEQYF,TRBV9,many,16,TRBJ2-7,-